A selection of T cell receptor beta chains follows, all from one sample in a study of PD-L1 blockade in urothelial cancer. The table came from immunoSEQ multiplex PCR; TCRdb's copy has only in-frame clones and leaves some out. The sample has about 120,000 clones; more than 85% are singletons. The specimen was PBMCs, collected around atezolizumab (anti-PD-L1) treatment. These receptors all stem from a man aged 55-75 years with urothelial cancer. The CDR3 runs from the conserved cysteine through the conserved F or W. D genes are given only for firm matches. A row's size may be missing; if present it is once, few, many or a size class.

TRBV29-1,TRBJ1-2,.,.,CSVDTDGYTF,TGCAGCGTTGATACAGATGGCTACACCTTC
TRBV6-5,TRBJ1-4,.,TRBD1,CASRRGQGEKLFF,TGTGCCAGCAGAAGAGGACAGGGAGAAAAACTGTTTTTT
TRBV6-5,TRBJ2-7,.,.,CASIPRRGTYEQYF,TGTGCCAGCATACCTAGAAGGGGGACCTACGAGCAGTACTTC
TRBV9,TRBJ1-1,once,.,CASSAAGGGKQAFF,TGTGCCAGCAGCGCCGCTGGGGGGGGCAAGCAGGCTTTCTTT
TRBV27,TRBJ1-2,.,.,CASSLSSGSSWGYTF,TGTGCCAGCAGTTTATCGTCGGGGTCTAGCTGGGGCTACACCTTC
TRBV18,TRBJ1-1,.,TRBD1,CASSPGTGGRTEAFF,TGTGCCAGCTCACCCGGGACAGGAGGGAGGACTGAAGCTTTCTTT
TRBV28,TRBJ1-1,.,.,CASSLGRVGTEAFF,TGTGCCAGCAGTTTAGGCAGGGTGGGTACTGAAGCTTTCTTT
TRBV21-1,TRBJ1-2,.,.,CASSNTSLWVGRDNYGYTF,TGTGCCAGCAGCAATACCTCCCTTTGGGTCGGTCGGGATAACTATGGCTACACCTTC
TRBV27,TRBJ1-1,once,TRBD1,CASSGGGQKNTEAFF,TGTGCCAGCAGTGGAGGGGGACAGAAGAACACTGAAGCTTTCTTT
TRBV5-1,TRBJ2-7,.,.,CASSADGDFEQYF,TGCGCCAGCAGCGCCGACGGAGATTTCGAGCAGTACTTC
TRBV4-1,TRBJ2-7,.,TRBD2,CASSQDRTSVTYEQYF,TGCGCCAGCAGCCAAGATAGGACTAGCGTTACCTACGAGCAGTACTTC
TRBV28,TRBJ2-3,.,TRBD2,CASSRVGGGTDTQYF,TGTGCCAGCAGTAGGGTTGGGGGGGGGACAGATACGCAGTATTTT